This T cell receptor beta chain was captured by sequencing in a study of T cell changes during pregnancy in multiple sclerosis. V was trimmed by 5 bases and J by 7 bases, leaving 18 bases between them. Germline assignment: CDR1 MNHEY and CDR2 SMNVEV (reference sequence). This CDR3 contains 15 residues. This clone appeared a single time. Measured with immunoSEQ multiplex PCR; TCRdb has only the in-frame clones, and not every one. The sample contains some 87,000 clones, about 96% of which appear only once. The TCR was taken from a female donor with multiple sclerosis, enrolled in a pregnancy study. The chain links TRBV27 to TRBJ2-1; D perhaps matches TRBD2 (5 bases). The input for sequencing was peripheral blood, taken in the second trimester of pregnancy. CDR3 DNA: TGTGCCAGCAGTCCGCACCGCCCTGGGGAGAATGAGCAGTTCTTC. Its protein is CASSPHRPGENEQFF.